These 8 T cell receptor beta chains were sequenced from one sample in a study of T-cell reconstitution after alpha-beta-depleted transplantation in children. Preparation of the TCRbeta library involved a method that used unique molecular identifiers. TCRdb used MiXCR to reprocess the PCR reads, holding one entry per CDR3 protein. The sample lists 250,000 to 350,000 distinct CDR3 sequences, more than 8% seen once, with over 9.5% in the top ten. The sample here was PBMCs from the stem cell graft donor, taken from the stem cell graft. The receptors derive from a human donor who donated a stem cell graft to a child with SCID.

This clonotype was seen a few times. The chain recombines TRBV15 with TRBJ2-7; TRBD1 aligns across 9 bases. This CDR3 spans 14 amino acids. Germline V gives CDR1 LNHNV, CDR2 YYDKDF (reference sequence). V was pared by 5 bases and J by 2 bases, with 4 bases of the junction left unmatched. The DNA for the CDR3 is TGTGCCACCAGCCCCTGGACAGGGGCCTACGAGCAGTACTTC. This encodes CATSPWTGAYEQYF.

This clonotype was counted only a few times. The rearrangement joins TRBV9 to TRBJ2-2; 13 bases line up with TRBD2. This CDR3 region has 16 residues. V dropped 0 bases and J dropped 4; count of bases not matched to a gene: 0. Germline-derived CDR1 and CDR2 are SGDLS and YYNGEE. CDR3: CASSVGLAGGTGELFF. In DNA form, the CDR3 reads TGTGCCAGCAGCGTAGGACTAGCGGGGGGCACCGGGGAGCTGTTTTTT.

The rearrangement uses TRBV5-1 and TRBJ2-7; no clear D gene. This CDR3 contains 14 residues. Germline V gene sequence: CDR1 SGHRS, CDR2 YFSETQ. V was pared by 4 bases and J by 3 bases, with 14 bases between. The chain's CDR3 is CASSLRRADYEQYF. The CDR3 coding sequence is TGCGCCAGCAGCCTGAGACGGGCCGACTACGAGCAGTACTTC.

This clonotype occurred many times. V gene TRBV14 combines with J gene TRBJ1-4; D is possibly TRBD1 (5 bases). In germline, CDR1 is SGHDN, CDR2 FVKESK. Trimming pared 1 base from V and 2 bases from J, leaving 11 bases between. The CDR3 is 16 amino acids. The chain's CDR3 is CASSQVSGGTNEKLFF. The CDR3 nucleotides are TGTGCCAGCAGCCAAGTGTCCGGGGGGACTAATGAAAAACTGTTTTTT. The full variable domain, with the rest looked up from reference TRBV14 and TRBJ1-4, is EAGVTQFPSHSVIEKGQTVTLRCDPISGHDNLYWYRRVMGKEIKFLLHFVKESKQDESGMPNNRFLAERTGGTYSTLKVQPAELEDSGVYFCASSQVSGGTNEKLFFGSGTQLSVL.

This chain connects TRBV20-1 to TRBJ2-2; D possibly uses TRBD1 or TRBD2 (6 bases each). V shed 6 bases and J shed 6 bases, with 20 bases lying between them. The germline V gene encodes CDR1 DFQATT and CDR2 SNEGSKA (reference sequence). This CDR3 has 15 residues. CDR3 protein: CSAPGEGGLPGELFF. DNA of the CDR3: TGCAGTGCCCCAGGCGAGGGGGGCCTTCCCGGGGAGCTGTTTTTT.

The chain joins TRBV5-1 to TRBJ1-4; TRBD1 is a possible D gene (5 bases). The CDR3 has 16 amino acids. Germline CDR1 reads SGHRS; CDR2 reads YFSETQ. The V end was cut by 5 bases, the J end by 3 bases, with 17 bases between. The chain's CDR3 is CASSPGQEGANEKLFF. The CDR3 DNA sequence: TGCGCCAGCAGTCCGGGGCAGGAGGGAGCTAATGAAAAACTGTTTTTT.

At least ten counts were recorded for this clonotype. The rearrangement joins TRBV12-3 or TRBV12-4 to TRBJ1-1; 8 positions match TRBD1. V trimming: 5 bases; J trimming: 10 bases; junction bases outside the gene matches: 9. This CDR3 has 13 amino acids. CDR3 DNA sequence: TGTGCCAGCAGTCTTGAAGGGGGACAGGCAGCTTTCTTT. Encoded protein: CASSLEGGQAAFF.

The V and J genes are TRBV18 and TRBJ1-2; 9 bases line up with TRBD1. V dropped 3 bases and J dropped 0; count of bases not matched to a gene: 5. Looked up from germline, CDR1 is KGHSH and CDR2 is LQKENI. CDR3 length: 16 amino acids. The CDR3 DNA reads as TGTGCCAGCTCACCGTCCGGACAGGGGCCTAACTATGGCTACACCTTC. Encoded protein: CASSPSGQGPNYGYTF. The complete variable domain, with remaining parts taken from reference TRBV18 and TRBJ1-2, reads NAGVMQNPRHLVRRRGQEARLRCSPMKGHSHVYWYRQLPEEGLKFMVYLQKENIIDESGMPKERFSAEFPKEGPSILRIQQVVRGDSAAYFCASSPSGQGPNYGYTFGSGTRLTVV.